One T cell receptor (beta chain) is described in this entry. Its antigen is not identified. An end of the junction differs from the germline gene, which may be a read error. The data were obtained in a study of cytomegalovirus exposure and HLA in healthy donors. 60 Vbeta and 13 Jbeta primers were used in PCR. Clones were read by immunoSEQ multiplex PCR, and TCRdb kept only the in-frame ones, dropping some. The sample lists fewer than 200,000 clones, approximately 81% occurring once. CDR1 SEHNR and CDR2 FQNEAQ come from the germline V gene (reference sequence). This CDR3 has 13 residues. Study outcomes and limitations: The classifier reportedly diagnosed cytomegalovirus status with high sensitivity and specificity. Per a prior analysis, the majority of TCR beta V segments were productive roughly 90% or roughly 30% of the time. What a later analysis reportedly showed was that an Asian-associated ancestry cluster had fewer N-insertions than the roughly 670-donor mean.

The origin of this receptor is a male donor in good health and CMV-seronegative. This chain joins TRBV7-9 and TRBJ1-2, with D unresolved. Sequenced: PBMCs. Here the CDR3 reads CSSSLVRYYGYTF. The CDR3 region has the DNA TGTTCCAGCAGCTTAGTACGGTACTATGGCTACACCTTC. Filled out from reference TRBV7-9 and TRBJ1-2, the complete variable domain reads DTGVSQNPRHKITKRGQNVTFRCDPISEHNRLYWYRQTLGQGPEFLTYFQNEAQLEKSRLLSDRFSAERPKGSFSTLEIQRTEQGDSAMYLCSSSLVRYYGYTFGSGTRLTVV.